This T cell receptor beta chain derives from a study of cytomegalovirus exposure and HLA in healthy donors. At the level of the study: The study placed around 80% of its 398 genotyped donors in the Caucasian-associated ancestry cluster.

CDR3 length equals 16 residues. Trimming pared 2 bases from V and 2 bases from J, leaving 16 bases between. Germline V gene data show CDR1 as SGHNT and CDR2 as YENEEA. 13 Jbeta primers and 60 Vbeta primers were used for the PCR. Assay used: immunoSEQ multiplex PCR; TCRdb lists only in-frame clones, some missing. The sample data list approximately 150,000 clones. The clonotype comes from a woman aged 35 to 49 in good health and CMV-seronegative. The chain carries TRBV11-3 and TRBJ2-7, with D perhaps matching TRBD2 (6 bases). The sample consisted of PBMCs. The CDR3 DNA reads TGTGCCAGCAGCTTACCCCTGGAAGGGAGGCCCTACGAGCAGTACGTC. Protein: CASSLPLEGRPYEQYV.